These 18 T cell receptor beta chains were sequenced from one sample in a study of CD8+ T cells in alopecia areata. Extracted from the samples, RNA was reverse transcribed into cDNA to serve as the sequencing template. Profiling relied on immunoSEQ multiplex PCR, and the TCRdb table lists in-frame clones only, not all of them. The data hold more than 200,000 clones, with about two thirds observed a single time. The sample in question was CD4+ T cells sorted from blood, obtained at week 0. Receptor source: a human donor with alopecia areata.

The chain has TRBV7-6 and TRBJ1-5, with a weak D call TRBD1 (5 bases). The CDR3 is made up of 15 amino acids. Looked up from germline, CDR1 is SGHVS and CDR2 is FNYEAQ. Trimming removed 1 base from V and 4 bases from J, with 11 bases in between. The CDR3 sequence: CASSLVSGRNQPQHF. The CDR3 nucleotides are TGTGCCAGCAGCTTAGTTTCAGGGAGGAATCAGCCCCAGCATTTT.

This chain links TRBV30 with TRBJ2-2; D not certain. The V end lost 0 bases, the J end lost 6 bases, and 11 bases lay between the germline ends. The CDR3 extends over 14 amino acids. Germline V gene sequence: CDR1 GTSNPN, CDR2 SVGIG (reference sequence). The CDR3 spells CAWSVWSVSGELFF. The CDR3 region has the DNA TGTGCCTGGAGTGTTTGGTCTGTTTCCGGGGAGCTGTTTTTT.

This clone occurred a few times. The rearrangement joins TRBV30 to TRBJ1-3; D not certain. Germline V gene lookup returns CDR1 GTSNPN and CDR2 SVGIG (reference sequence). The ends were cut back, 4 bases at V and 0 bases at J, with 4 bases in the middle. CDR3 length equals 12 residues. The CDR3 is CAWISSGNTIYF. CDR3 nucleotides: TGTGCCTGGATCAGCTCTGGAAACACCATATATTTT.

In its sample, this clone was seen a few times. The chain recombines TRBV5-1 with TRBJ2-1; D possibly corresponds to TRBD2 (5 bases). There are 12 residues in the CDR3. From germline, CDR1 is SGHRS and CDR2 YFSETQ. Trimming cost V 2 bases and J 8 bases, with 8 bases left between them. The CDR3 region is CASSFRADEQFF. The CDR3 coding sequence is TGCGCCAGCAGCTTTCGAGCGGATGAGCAGTTCTTC.

The chain has TRBV9 and TRBJ2-7; D unresolved. V lost 0 bases and J 5 bases, leaving 9 bases between the germline ends. This CDR3 spans 13 amino acids. Germline CDR1 is SGDLS and CDR2 is YYNGEE. CDR3 sequence: CASSVAPENEQYF. The CDR3 DNA sequence: TGTGCCAGCAGCGTAGCCCCCGAAAACGAGCAGTACTTC. The full variable domain, rest sourced from reference TRBV9 and TRBJ2-7, is DSGVTQTPKHLITATGQRVTLRCSPRSGDLSVYWYQQSLDQGLQFLIQYYNGEERAKGNILERFSAQQFPDLHSELNLSSLELGDSALYFCASSVAPENEQYFGPGTRLTVT.

The rearrangement joins TRBV30 to TRBJ1-4, with unresolved D. V was trimmed by 0 bases and J by 8 bases, leaving 13 bases between them. Germline lookup yields CDR1 GTSNPN and CDR2 SVGIG (reference sequence). The CDR3 runs to 14 residues. The CDR3 is CAWSVGTPEEKLFF. DNA of the CDR3: TGTGCCTGGAGTGTAGGTACCCCAGAGGAAAAACTGTTTTTT.

V and J are TRBV30 and TRBJ1-3; no definite D call. Trimming removed 8 bases at V and 7 bases at J, with 18 bases between. Per germline, CDR1 GTSNPN and CDR2 SVGIG (reference sequence). The CDR3 sequence is 13 residues long. The CDR3 DNA reads TGTGCCCTCAAAGGGTTGAGGCGGAACACCATATATTTT. Its protein is CALKGLRRNTIYF.

The chain is built from TRBV29-1 and TRBJ2-3; D remains unclear. Germline V gene lookup returns CDR1 SQVTM and CDR2 ANQGSEA. Trimming shortened V by 1 base and J by 5 bases, and 4 bases separated the two germline ends. The CDR3 has 11 amino acids. CDR3 sequence (DNA): TGCAGCGTTGAAGCGGTAGATACGCAGTATTTT. Amino acids: CSVEAVDTQYF.

V gene TRBV6-1 combines with J gene TRBJ1-2; 7 bases are a match to TRBD1. Germline loops: CDR1 MNHNS, CDR2 SASEGT. The CDR3 loop spans 13 amino acids. J lost 3 bases, V lost 3 bases, and 1 base had no gene match. This chain's CDR3 is CASSDGTDYGYTF. CDR3 sequence (DNA): TGTGCCAGCAGTGACGGGACAGACTATGGCTACACCTTC.

This clone came up a few times. The CDR3: CASNDGSYEQYF. In nucleotides, the CDR3 is TGTGCCAGCAATGACGGCTCCTACGAGCAGTACTTC. This chain links TRBV21-1 with TRBJ2-7. TRBV21-1 is tagged as a pseudogene. CDR3 length equals 12 residues.

This chain joins TRBV23-1 and TRBJ2-1; TRBD1 aligns across 7 bases. TRBV23-1 is an ORF; its function is uncertain. Trimming removed 9 bases from V and 5 bases from J; junction bases left unmatched: 10. The CDR3 runs 14 residues. CDR3 nucleotides: TGCGCCAGAGGCCTCCGGGACAGAGACAATGAGCAGTTCTTC. Translating it yields CARGLRDRDNEQFF.

The chain uses TRBV25-1 and TRBJ1-2; perhaps TRBD1 as D (6 bases). With 8 bases removed from V and 7 bases from J, the gap between germline ends came to 11 bases. Germline V gene data show CDR1 as MGHDK and CDR2 as SYGVNS. There are 11 residues in the CDR3. CDR3 sequence: CASGGAAGYTF. The CDR3 DNA is TGTGCCAGCGGGGGGGCGGCTGGCTACACCTTC.

V is TRBV23-1 and J is TRBJ2-2; D ambiguous. TRBV23-1 carries the ORF label, with uncertain function. The CDR3 is 14 amino acids. The V gene lost 10 bases and the J gene lost 0 bases, with 12 bases spanning the gap. The CDR3: CANPLTPNTGELFF. DNA of the CDR3: TGCGCCAACCCCCTAACCCCGAACACCGGGGAGCTGTTTTTT.

V and J are TRBV5-4 and TRBJ1-1; no clear D. Trimming stripped 4 bases from V and 1 base from J, with 11 bases between. CDR1 is SGHNT, CDR2 YYREEE, per germline (reference sequence). The CDR3 totals 14 residues. CDR3 loop: CASSPLAGNTEAFF. The CDR3 nucleotides are TGTGCCAGCAGCCCCCTCGCAGGGAACACTGAAGCTTTCTTT.

This chain joins TRBV2 and TRBJ1-2, with 7 bases that match TRBD1. Germline V gene lookup returns CDR1 SNHLY and CDR2 FYNNEI. CDR3 length equals 13 residues. Trimming at V came to 6 bases and at J to 7 bases, leaving 8 bases not matched to a gene. CDR3 protein: CASSGGQNRGYTF. The CDR3, as DNA: TGTGCCAGCAGCGGGGGACAGAATCGTGGCTACACCTTC.

This chain joins TRBV15 and TRBJ2-5, with D hard to call. The CDR3 is 13 amino acids. The germline V and J ends were trimmed by 1 base and 4 bases, with 7 bases remaining between them. CDR1 and CDR2 from the germline V gene are LNHNV and YYDKDF (reference sequence). CDR3 nucleotides: TGTGCCACCAGCAGAGGAGTGGGAGAGACCCAGTACTTC. Translated, it gives CATSRGVGETQYF. Based on the CDR3 plus reference TRBV15 and TRBJ2-5, the full variable domain is DAMVIQNPRYQVTQFGKPVTLSCSQTLNHNVMYWYQQKSSQAPKLLFHYYDKDFNNEADTPDNFQSRRPNTSFCFLDIRSPGLGDTAMYLCATSRGVGETQYFGPGTRLLVL.

The V call is TRBV30, the J call TRBJ1-6; D unresolved. This CDR3 comprises 10 residues. Trimming took off 3 bases at V and 9 bases at J, with 3 bases between the two ends. CDR1 GTSNPN and CDR2 SVGIG come from the germline V gene (reference sequence). Here the CDR3 reads CAWSPSPLHF. The CDR3 DNA follows: TGTGCCTGGAGCCCTTCACCCCTCCACTTT.

The rearrangement links TRBV30 to TRBJ1-2; the D is unclear. Germline loops: CDR1 GTSNPN, CDR2 SVGIG (reference sequence). V was trimmed by 1 base and J by 6 bases, leaving 12 bases between them. This CDR3 is built from 13 residues. As DNA, the CDR3 is TGTGCCTGGAGTGGCCCGGGATCCCATGGCTACACCTTC. Amino acids: CAWSGPGSHGYTF.